This T cell receptor (beta chain) was obtained from a study of CD8 T cells in ankylosing spondylitis. Study observations and caveats: Earlier literature documents some of the motif variants in reactive arthritis synovial fluid and blood. There was reportedly significant enrichment of clones that were disease-linked in matched ankylosing spondylitis synovial fluid. Disease-associated clonotypes exhibited CD8+ identity and were relatively infrequent in peripheral blood.

V was trimmed by 3 bases and J by 10 bases, leaving 13 bases between them. CDR3 length equals 14 residues. This clonotype has only one observation. Its antigen is unidentified. TCRdb processed the 5' RACE reads anew with MiXCR; each CDR3 protein has one entry. The sample carries 100,000 to 150,000 distinct CDR3 sequences, approximately 9.9% recorded once. Sequencing used blood, either unsorted or a sorted T cell fraction (not recorded which). The sequence was collected from a male donor with ankylosing spondylitis or in good health (not recorded which). This chain connects TRBV12-3 or TRBV12-4 to TRBJ1-6; maybe TRBD1 (5 bases). CDR3 sequence (DNA): TGTGCCAGCAGTTTGATGACGGGGGACTCACCCCTCCACTTT. This sequence encodes CASSLMTGDSPLHF.